The next 27 T cell receptor beta chains were all read from a single sample in a study of cytomegalovirus exposure and HLA in healthy donors. Assay used: immunoSEQ multiplex PCR; TCRdb lists only in-frame clones, some missing. This sample has about 250,000 clones; about 90% occur once, and the top ten carry 12%. Sequencing input: PBMCs. These TCRs come from a man in his late teens or twenties in good health and CMV-seropositive.

The chain combines TRBV29-1 with TRBJ2-1; unclear D gene. CDR1 and CDR2 from the germline V gene are SQVTM and ANQGSEA. The CDR3 length is 15 residues. V lost 8 bases, J lost 0 bases, and 17 bases lay in between. CDR3 nucleotide sequence: TGCAGCACGACACAGTCAACAGCCTCCTACAATGAGCAGTTCTTC. Translated: CSTTQSTASYNEQFF.

The chain combines TRBV15 with TRBJ1-2; 7 bases map to TRBD1. J lost 4 bases, V lost 3 bases, and 5 bases had no gene match. This CDR3 is 14 amino acids long. CDR1 is LNHNV, CDR2 YYDKDF, per germline (reference sequence). In nucleotides, the CDR3 is TGTGCCACCAGCAGCGCCGGACAGGTCTATGGCTACACCTTC. Translation: CATSSAGQVYGYTF.

The chain joins TRBV5-1 to TRBJ2-6; TRBD1 aligns across 9 bases. Germline V gene data show CDR1 as SGHRS and CDR2 as YFSETQ. The J segment lost 2 bases and the V segment lost 3 bases, leaving 24 bases of the junction unmatched. The CDR3 loop spans 23 amino acids. The CDR3 is CASSSFSTMGWDREIPGANVLTF. The CDR3 coding sequence is TGCGCCAGCAGCTCGTTCTCTACAATGGGATGGGACAGGGAAATCCCTGGGGCCAACGTCCTGACTTTC.

The rearrangement uses TRBV9 and TRBJ1-2, with 11 positions matching TRBD1. The CDR3 covers 14 residues. The germline V gene encodes CDR1 SGDLS and CDR2 YYNGEE. Trimming removed 3 bases from V and 4 bases from J; junction bases left unmatched: 2. The CDR3: CASSAGTGGYGYTF. The CDR3 nucleotides read TGTGCCAGCAGCGCAGGGACAGGGGGCTATGGCTACACCTTC.

The chain carries TRBV29-1 and TRBJ1-2, with TRBD1 matching over 12 bases. Germline V lookup: CDR1 SQVTM, CDR2 ANQGSEA. The CDR3 sequence is 13 residues long. J was trimmed by 6 bases and V by 5 bases; bases with no gene match: 4. The CDR3 loop reads CSVQGQGANGYTF. The DNA for the CDR3 is TGCAGCGTTCAGGGACAGGGGGCAAATGGCTACACCTTC.

The J gene is TRBJ2-7, the V gene TRBV6-6; 8 bases map to TRBD2. Germline assignment: CDR1 MNHNY and CDR2 SVGAGI (reference sequence). The length of the CDR3 is 13 residues. V lost 6 bases and J lost 2; bases outside the gene matches: 3. The CDR3, as DNA: TGTGCCAGCAGCCGGGAGGGCCCCTACGAGCAGTACTTC. Its translation is CASSREGPYEQYF.

Only one count was recorded for this clone. The chain's CDR3 is CSVTAGTGWTDTQYF. DNA for the CDR3: TGCAGCGTCACTGCCGGGACAGGGTGGACAGATACGCAGTATTTT. The chain uses TRBV29-1 and TRBJ2-3; TRBD1 matches at 9 bases. The germline gives CDR1 SQVTM, CDR2 ANQGSEA. The CDR3 loop spans 15 amino acids. V lost 6 bases to trimming and J lost 3 bases; unmatched junction nucleotides: 10.

The rearrangement joins TRBV5-4 to TRBJ2-1; D is uncertain. Trimming stripped 2 bases from V and 7 bases from J, with 7 bases between. The CDR3 consists of 12 residues. Per germline, CDR1 SGHNT and CDR2 YYREEE (reference sequence). CDR3 region: CASSFWMNEQFF. The DNA of the CDR3 is TGTGCCAGCAGCTTTTGGATGAATGAGCAGTTCTTC.

The rearrangement links TRBV5-1 to TRBJ2-1; D is possibly TRBD2 (5 bases). CDR3 length equals 17 residues. The germline V gene has CDR1 SGHRS and CDR2 YFSETQ. V was pared by 3 bases and J by 0 bases, with 16 bases between. The chain's CDR3 is CASSSRGQESSYNEQFF. CDR3 coding DNA: TGCGCCAGCAGCTCGCGCGGGCAGGAGAGCTCCTACAATGAGCAGTTCTTC.

The count of this clone is one. The chain links TRBV27 to TRBJ1-1, with D possibly matching TRBD1 (5 bases). The CDR3 has 15 residues. Germline CDR1 MNHEY, CDR2 SMNVEV (reference sequence). V was cut by 3 bases and J by 5 bases, with 16 bases left in between. CDR3 loop: CASSFFYPSGTEAFF. The CDR3 DNA sequence: TGTGCCAGCAGTTTCTTCTATCCTTCAGGGACTGAAGCTTTCTTT.

The chain is built from TRBV5-1 and TRBJ2-5, with D tentatively TRBD1 (6 bases). Germline V CDR1 and CDR2: SGHRS, YFSETQ. V gave up 3 bases and J gave up 2 bases, with 11 bases separating them. The CDR3 covers 14 residues. The CDR3 DNA reads as TGCGCCAGCAGCTGGTCAACAGGGCAAGAGACCCAGTACTTC. Translated, it gives CASSWSTGQETQYF.

The V gene is TRBV6-5, the J gene TRBJ2-7; TRBD2 matches 8 bases. In germline, CDR1 is MNHEY, CDR2 SVGAGI. J lost 0 bases, V lost 2 bases, and 6 bases had no gene match. The CDR3 is 16 amino acids. The CDR3 loop reads CASSYGASGSSYEQYF. The CDR3 coding sequence is TGTGCCAGCAGTTACGGGGCGAGCGGGAGCTCCTACGAGCAGTACTTC.

This clone was recorded a few times. The genes are TRBV7-2 and TRBJ2-7; TRBD2 might be the D (7 bases). Germline loops: CDR1 SGHTA, CDR2 FQGNSA. The V and J ends lost 8 bases and 6 bases respectively, with 20 bases between them. The CDR3 contains 14 residues. CDR3 in amino acids: CASRGGLRYGEQYF. The DNA of the CDR3 is TGTGCCAGCCGAGGGGGACTAAGGTATGGCGAGCAGTACTTC.

The chain carries TRBV5-3 and TRBJ1-5; 7 nucleotides match TRBD1. TRBV5-3 is an ORF; its function is uncertain. The CDR3 covers 15 residues. V trimming: 5 bases; J trimming: 6 bases; junction bases outside the gene matches: 11. CDR3 nucleotide sequence: TGTGCCAGAAGGGAGGGGACAGCAACCGCTCAGCCCCAGCATTTT. As protein: CARREGTATAQPQHF.

The genes are TRBV5-1 and TRBJ2-7; 10 bases match TRBD1. Germline V gene sequence: CDR1 SGHRS, CDR2 YFSETQ. Trimming took 4 bases from V and 5 from J; bases not matched to a gene: 9. The CDR3 is made up of 15 amino acids. CDR3 in amino acids: CASSLTGTGADEQYF. CDR3 nucleotide sequence: TGCGCCAGCAGCCTAACCGGGACAGGGGCCGACGAGCAGTACTTC.

The rearrangement links TRBV7-2 to TRBJ2-5, with a tentative D call TRBD1 (6 bases). Germline V gene sequence: CDR1 SGHTA, CDR2 FQGNSA. The V and J ends lost 5 bases and 7 bases respectively, with 20 bases between them. The CDR3 is made up of 15 amino acids. Here the CDR3 reads CASSPTPGQKGTQYF. The CDR3 DNA sequence: TGTGCCAGCAGCCCTACGCCGGGACAAAAGGGGACCCAGTACTTC.

This clone was observed a few times. The chain has TRBV19 and TRBJ1-3, with D perhaps TRBD1 (6 bases). Germline V gene sequence: CDR1 LNHDA, CDR2 SQIVND (reference sequence). V was trimmed by 7 bases and J by 3 bases, leaving 16 bases between them. The CDR3 runs to 15 residues. In DNA form, the CDR3 reads TGTGCCAGTACTCCCGAGGAGGGGGGTGGAAACACCATATATTTT. Its protein product is CASTPEEGGGNTIYF. Based on the CDR3 plus reference TRBV19 and TRBJ1-3, the full variable domain is DGGITQSPKYLFRKEGQNVTLSCEQNLNHDAMYWYRQDPGQGLRLIYYSQIVNDFQKGDIAEGYSVSREKKESFPLTVTSAQKNPTAFYLCASTPEEGGGNTIYFGEGSWLTVV.

CDR3: CASSLGTSGSSYEQYF. CDR3 in DNA: TGCGCCAGCAGCCTCGGGACTAGCGGGAGCTCCTACGAGCAGTACTTC. This chain joins TRBV4-1 and TRBJ2-7, with 14 bases lining up with TRBD2. Losses at the gene ends were 4 bases for V and 0 bases for J; bases not matched to a gene: 2. The CDR3 consists of 16 residues. CDR1 MGHRA and CDR2 YSYEKL come from the germline V gene.

V usage is TRBV2 and J usage is TRBJ2-3; D may be TRBD2 (5 bases). The CDR3 length is 15 residues. Trimming took off 4 bases at V and 1 base at J, with 12 bases between the two ends. The V gene's germline CDR1 is SNHLY and CDR2 FYNNEI. CDR3 nucleotides: TGTGCCAGCAGTGTACCGGTGAGGGGCACAGATACGCAGTATTTT. It specifies CASSVPVRGTDTQYF. The entire variable domain, with the rest obtained from reference TRBV2 and TRBJ2-3, is as follows: EPEVTQTPSHQVTQMGQEVILRCVPISNHLYFYWYRQILGQKVEFLVSFYNNEISEKSEIFDDQFSVERPDGSNFTLKIRSTKLEDSAMYFCASSVPVRGTDTQYFGPGTRLTVL.

J is TRBJ2-2 and V is TRBV29-1, with a possible D match to TRBD2 (6 bases). The CDR3 has 15 amino acids. Germline values: CDR1 SQVTM, CDR2 ANQGSEA. V was shortened by 6 bases and J by 1 base, with 15 bases between the two germline ends. This chain's CDR3 is CSVIGSGLNTGELFF. The CDR3 nucleotides read TGCAGCGTAATCGGTAGCGGACTGAACACCGGGGAGCTGTTTTTT.

The chain couples TRBV6-1 to TRBJ2-7; 8 bases agree with TRBD2. This CDR3 is 15 amino acids long. The germline gives CDR1 MNHNS, CDR2 SASEGT. Trimming removed 7 bases from V and 5 bases from J; junction bases left unmatched: 13. The DNA of the CDR3 is TGTGCCAGCACTAGGACTAGCTACCTCCGAGACGAGCAGTACTTC. Protein product: CASTRTSYLRDEQYF.

V and J are TRBV7-9 and TRBJ2-3; TRBD2 matches 11 bases. Germline loops: CDR1 SEHNR, CDR2 FQNEAQ (reference sequence). V was clipped by 5 bases and J by 2 bases; unmatched bases: 3. This CDR3 spans 15 amino acids. The CDR3 sequence: CASSASGRTTDTQYF. CDR3 in DNA: TGTGCCAGCAGCGCTAGCGGGAGGACCACAGATACGCAGTATTTT.

The rearrangement joins TRBV30 to TRBJ2-5; D gene ambiguous. V was clipped by 2 bases and J by 3 bases, with 4 bases between them. The CDR3 totals 11 residues. Per germline, CDR1 GTSNPN and CDR2 SVGIG (reference sequence). CDR3 nucleotide sequence: TGTGCCTGGAGTTTGGAAGAGACCCAGTACTTC. The encoded protein is CAWSLEETQYF.

The chain uses TRBV30 and TRBJ1-1; D not certain. V was trimmed by 3 bases and J by 1 base, leaving 9 bases between them. CDR3 size: 13 residues. Germline CDR1 GTSNPN, CDR2 SVGIG (reference sequence). CDR3 region: CAWRPYKNTEAFF. The CDR3 DNA reads TGTGCCTGGAGACCATACAAGAACACTGAAGCTTTCTTT.

This chain links TRBV2 with TRBJ1-1, with D perhaps TRBD1 (5 bases). The V gene lost 8 bases and the J gene lost 0 bases, with 10 bases spanning the gap. CDR3 size: 13 residues. Germline V CDR1 and CDR2: SNHLY, FYNNEI. The CDR3 bases are TGTGCCAGCTATGACAGCTTGAACACTGAAGCTTTCTTT. This encodes CASYDSLNTEAFF.

This clone has a single count. The chain uses TRBV6-1 and TRBJ2-1, with 8 bases fitting TRBD1. This CDR3 contains 15 residues. CDR1 is MNHNS and CDR2 is SASEGT in the germline V gene. With 8 bases clipped from V and 2 bases from J, the junction kept 8 bases outside the gene matches. The CDR3 region has the DNA TGTGCCAGCTGCTGGGGACAGGAAGCCTACAATGAGCAGTTCTTC. This encodes CASCWGQEAYNEQFF.

The rearrangement links TRBV29-1 to TRBJ1-2; 7 positions match TRBD1. The CDR3 has 14 amino acids. The trim removed 8 bases at V and 7 bases at J, leaving 16 bases unmatched. Germline CDR1 is SQVTM and CDR2 is ANQGSEA. This CDR3 reads CSLSRGPQEFGYTF. CDR3 DNA: TGCAGCCTATCAAGGGGGCCTCAGGAGTTTGGCTACACCTTC. The full variable domain, rest sourced from reference TRBV29-1 and TRBJ1-2, is SAVISQKPSRDICQRGTSLTIQCQVDSQVTMMFWYRQQPGQSLTLIATANQGSEATYESGFVIDKFPISRPNLTFSTLTVSNMSPEDSSIYLCSLSRGPQEFGYTFGSGTRLTVV.